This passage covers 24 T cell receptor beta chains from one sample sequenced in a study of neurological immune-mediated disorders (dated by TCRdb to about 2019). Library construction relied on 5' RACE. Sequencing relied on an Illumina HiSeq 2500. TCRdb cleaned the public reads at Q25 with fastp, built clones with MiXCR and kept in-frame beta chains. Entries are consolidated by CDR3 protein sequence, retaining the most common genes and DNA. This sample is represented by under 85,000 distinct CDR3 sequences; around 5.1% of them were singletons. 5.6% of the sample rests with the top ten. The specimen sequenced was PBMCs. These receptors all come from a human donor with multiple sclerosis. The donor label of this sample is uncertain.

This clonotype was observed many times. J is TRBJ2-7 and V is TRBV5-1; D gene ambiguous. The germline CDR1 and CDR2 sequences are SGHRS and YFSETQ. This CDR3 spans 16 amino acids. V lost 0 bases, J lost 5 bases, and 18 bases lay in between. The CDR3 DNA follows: TGCGCCAGCAGCTTGGCCGGACGGTCGGCGGCCGACGAGCAGTACTTC. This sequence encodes CASSLAGRSAADEQYF.

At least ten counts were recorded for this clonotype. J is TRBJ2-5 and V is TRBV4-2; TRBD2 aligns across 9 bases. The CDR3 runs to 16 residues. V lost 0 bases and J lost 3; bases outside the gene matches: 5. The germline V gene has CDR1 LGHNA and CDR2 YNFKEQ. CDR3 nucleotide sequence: TGTGCCAGCAGCCAAGATGGGATAGCGGGGGAAGAGACCCAGTACTTC. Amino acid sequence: CASSQDGIAGEETQYF.

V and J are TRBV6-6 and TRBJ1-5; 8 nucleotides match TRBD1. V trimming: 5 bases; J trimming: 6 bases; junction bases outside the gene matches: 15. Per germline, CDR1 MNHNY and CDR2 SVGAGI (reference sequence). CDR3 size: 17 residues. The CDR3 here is CASSRDPRRGQGQPQHF. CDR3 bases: TGTGCCAGCAGTCGAGACCCGCGCAGGGGGCAGGGTCAGCCCCAGCATTTT.

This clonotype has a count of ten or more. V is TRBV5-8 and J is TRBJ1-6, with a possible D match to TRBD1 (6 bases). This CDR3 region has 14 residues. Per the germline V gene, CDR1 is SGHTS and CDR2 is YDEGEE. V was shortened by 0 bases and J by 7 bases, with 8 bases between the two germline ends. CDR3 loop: CASSLARGNSPLHF. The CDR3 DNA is TGTGCCAGCAGCTTGGCCAGGGGCAATTCACCCCTCCACTTT.

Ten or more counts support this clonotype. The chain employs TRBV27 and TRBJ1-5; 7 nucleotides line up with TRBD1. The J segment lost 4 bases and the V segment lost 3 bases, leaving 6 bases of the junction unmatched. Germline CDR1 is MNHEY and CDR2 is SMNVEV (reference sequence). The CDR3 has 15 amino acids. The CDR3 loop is CASSLNRGENQPQHF. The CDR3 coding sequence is TGTGCCAGCAGTTTGAACAGGGGCGAGAATCAGCCCCAGCATTTT.

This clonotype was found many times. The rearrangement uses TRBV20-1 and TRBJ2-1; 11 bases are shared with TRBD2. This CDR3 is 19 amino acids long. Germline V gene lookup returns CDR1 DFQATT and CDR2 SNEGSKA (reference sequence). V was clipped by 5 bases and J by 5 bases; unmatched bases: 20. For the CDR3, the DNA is TGCAGTGCTCCTACACCCCTTAATCGACTAGCGGGGCTAAACAATGAGCAGTTCTTC. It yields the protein CSAPTPLNRLAGLNNEQFF.

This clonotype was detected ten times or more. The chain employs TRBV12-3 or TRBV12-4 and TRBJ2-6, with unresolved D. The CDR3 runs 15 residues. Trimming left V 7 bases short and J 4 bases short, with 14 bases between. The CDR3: CASTLKVGGANVLTF. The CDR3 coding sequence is TGTGCCAGCACCCTTAAGGTGGGGGGGGCCAACGTCCTGACTTTC.

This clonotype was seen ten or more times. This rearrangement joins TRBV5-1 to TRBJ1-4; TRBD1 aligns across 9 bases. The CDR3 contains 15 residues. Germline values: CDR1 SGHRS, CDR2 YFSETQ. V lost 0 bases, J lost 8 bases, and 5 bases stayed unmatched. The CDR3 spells CASSLGTGEGEKLFF. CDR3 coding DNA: TGCGCCAGCAGCTTGGGGACAGGGGAAGGAGAAAAACTGTTTTTT.

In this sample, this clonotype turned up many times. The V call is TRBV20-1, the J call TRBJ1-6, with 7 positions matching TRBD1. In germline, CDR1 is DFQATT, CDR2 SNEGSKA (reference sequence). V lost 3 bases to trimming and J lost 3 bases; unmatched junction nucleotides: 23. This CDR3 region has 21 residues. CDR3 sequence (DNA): TGCAGTGCTAGCACAGGGGATGTGGTGTTCCCTCAACCCTACTATAATTCACCCCTCCACTTT. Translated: CSASTGDVVFPQPYYNSPLHF.

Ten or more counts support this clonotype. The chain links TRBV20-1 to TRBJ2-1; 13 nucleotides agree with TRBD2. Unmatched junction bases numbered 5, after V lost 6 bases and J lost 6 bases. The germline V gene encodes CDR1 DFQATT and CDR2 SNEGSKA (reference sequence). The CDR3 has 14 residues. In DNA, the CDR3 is TGCAGTGCGCTGACTAGCGGGGGGCCCAATGAGCAGTTCTTC. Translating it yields CSALTSGGPNEQFF.

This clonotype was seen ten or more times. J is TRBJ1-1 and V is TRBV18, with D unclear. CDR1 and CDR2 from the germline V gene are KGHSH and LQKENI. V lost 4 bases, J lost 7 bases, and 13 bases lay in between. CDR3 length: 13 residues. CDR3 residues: CASSLGSRGEAFF. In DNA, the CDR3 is TGTGCCAGCTCACTCGGATCTCGAGGTGAAGCTTTCTTT.

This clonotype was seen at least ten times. CDR3 amino acids: CASSLVGDYGYTF. The CDR3 DNA reads as TGTGCCAGCAGCTTAGTAGGGGACTATGGCTACACCTTC. The chain carries TRBV7-9 and TRBJ1-2, with a possible D match to TRBD1 (5 bases). Germline V lookup: CDR1 SEHNR, CDR2 FQNEAQ (reference sequence). V was shortened by 1 base and J by 3 bases, with 6 bases between the two germline ends. This CDR3 spans 13 amino acids.

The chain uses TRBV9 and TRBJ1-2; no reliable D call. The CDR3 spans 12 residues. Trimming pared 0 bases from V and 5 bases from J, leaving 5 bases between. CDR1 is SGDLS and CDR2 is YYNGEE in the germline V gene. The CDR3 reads CASSVGEYGYTF. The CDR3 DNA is TGTGCCAGCAGCGTAGGGGAGTATGGCTACACCTTC.

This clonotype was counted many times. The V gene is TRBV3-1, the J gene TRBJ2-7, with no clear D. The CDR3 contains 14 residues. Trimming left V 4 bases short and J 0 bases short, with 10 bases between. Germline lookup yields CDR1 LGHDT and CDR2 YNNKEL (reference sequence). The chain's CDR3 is CASSRRPPSYEQYF. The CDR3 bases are TGTGCCAGCAGCCGACGCCCACCCTCCTACGAGCAGTACTTC.

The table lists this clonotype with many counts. The CDR3 nucleotides are TGTGCCAGCAGTGTTCGGACAGGGGGTTGGTACGAGCAGTACTTC. Translating it yields CASSVRTGGWYEQYF. This sequence joins TRBV6-1 and TRBJ2-7; 10 nucleotides align to TRBD1. The CDR3 is 15 amino acids. V lost 4 bases to trimming and J lost 4 bases; unmatched junction nucleotides: 7. Looked up from germline, CDR1 is MNHNS and CDR2 is SASEGT.

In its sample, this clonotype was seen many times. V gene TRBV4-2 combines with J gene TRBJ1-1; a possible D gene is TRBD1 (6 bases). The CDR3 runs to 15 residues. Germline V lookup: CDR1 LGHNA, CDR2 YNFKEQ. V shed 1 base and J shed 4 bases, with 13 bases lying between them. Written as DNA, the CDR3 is TGTGCCAGCAGCCAAGTCGAAAGAGGGGGCACTGAAGCTTTCTTT. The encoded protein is CASSQVERGGTEAFF.

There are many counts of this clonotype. Here the CDR3 reads CAISGQGDYGYTF. In DNA, the CDR3 is TGTGCCATCAGTGGACAGGGGGACTATGGCTACACCTTC. This chain links TRBV10-3 with TRBJ1-2, with 9 bases matching TRBD1. The germline CDR1 and CDR2 sequences are ENHRY and SYGVKD. J gave up 3 bases and V 4 bases, and 0 bases lay outside the gene matches. The CDR3 sequence is 13 residues long.

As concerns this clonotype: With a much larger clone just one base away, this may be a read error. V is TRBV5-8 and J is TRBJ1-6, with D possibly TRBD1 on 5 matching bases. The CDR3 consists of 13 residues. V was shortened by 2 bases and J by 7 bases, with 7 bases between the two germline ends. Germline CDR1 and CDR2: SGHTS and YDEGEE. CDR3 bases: TGTGCCAGCAGCTTTGGACAAAATTCACCCCTCCACTTT. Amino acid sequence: CASSFGQNSPLHF.

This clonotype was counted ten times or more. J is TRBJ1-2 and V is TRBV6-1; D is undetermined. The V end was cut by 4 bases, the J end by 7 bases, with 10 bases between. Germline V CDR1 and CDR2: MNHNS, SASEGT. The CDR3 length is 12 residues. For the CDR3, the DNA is TGTGCCAGCAGTGGAAGCGTGGGTGGCTACACCTTC. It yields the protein CASSGSVGGYTF.

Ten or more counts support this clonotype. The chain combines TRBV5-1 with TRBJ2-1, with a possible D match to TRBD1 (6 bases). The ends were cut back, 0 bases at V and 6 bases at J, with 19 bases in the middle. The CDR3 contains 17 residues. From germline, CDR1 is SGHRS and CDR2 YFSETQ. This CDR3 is CASSLDPTGGGFNEQFF. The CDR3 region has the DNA TGCGCCAGCAGCTTGGATCCGACAGGTGGTGGGTTCAATGAGCAGTTCTTC.

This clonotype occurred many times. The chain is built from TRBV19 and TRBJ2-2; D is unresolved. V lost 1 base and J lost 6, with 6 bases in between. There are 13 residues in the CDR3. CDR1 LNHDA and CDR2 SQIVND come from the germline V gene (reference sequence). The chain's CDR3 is CASSIAQPGELFF. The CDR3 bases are TGTGCCAGTAGTATAGCCCAACCCGGGGAGCTGTTTTTT.

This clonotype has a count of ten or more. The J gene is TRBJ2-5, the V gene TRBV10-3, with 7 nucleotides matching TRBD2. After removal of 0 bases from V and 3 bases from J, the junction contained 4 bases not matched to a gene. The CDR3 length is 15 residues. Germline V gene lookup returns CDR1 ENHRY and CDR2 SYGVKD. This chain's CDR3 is CAISESGGGEETQYF. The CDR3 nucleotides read TGTGCCATCAGTGAGTCAGGCGGGGGAGAAGAGACCCAGTACTTC.

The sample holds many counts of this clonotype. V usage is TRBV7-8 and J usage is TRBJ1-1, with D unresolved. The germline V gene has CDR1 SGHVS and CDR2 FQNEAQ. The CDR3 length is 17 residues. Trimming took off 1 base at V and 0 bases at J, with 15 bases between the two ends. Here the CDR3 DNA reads TGTGCCAGCAGCTTAGAGGACCCTTTCCGTCTGAACACTGAAGCTTTCTTT. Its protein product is CASSLEDPFRLNTEAFF. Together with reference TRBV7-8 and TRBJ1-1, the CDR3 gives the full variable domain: GAGVSQSPRYKVAKRGQDVALRCDPISGHVSLFWYQQALGQGPEFLTYFQNEAQLDKSGLPSDRFFAERPEGSVSTLKIQRTQQEDSAVYLCASSLEDPFRLNTEAFFGQGTRLTVV.

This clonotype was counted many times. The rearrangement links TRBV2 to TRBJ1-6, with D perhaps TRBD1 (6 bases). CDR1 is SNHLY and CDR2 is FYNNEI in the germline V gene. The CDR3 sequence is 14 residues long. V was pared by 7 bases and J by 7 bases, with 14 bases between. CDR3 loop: CASKKDSINSPLHF. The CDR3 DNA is TGTGCCAGCAAGAAGGACAGTATCAATTCACCCCTCCACTTT. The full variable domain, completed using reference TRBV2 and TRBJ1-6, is EPEVTQTPSHQVTQMGQEVILRCVPISNHLYFYWYRQILGQKVEFLVSFYNNEISEKSEIFDDQFSVERPDGSNFTLKIRSTKLEDSAMYFCASKKDSINSPLHFGNGTRLTVT.